A single sample is the source of the 21 T cell receptor beta chains below, sequenced in a study of blood T cell repertoires in COVID-19 (dated by TCRdb to between 2020 and 2021). The library came from the immunoSEQ multiplex PCR assay. TCRdb mirrors the immuneACCESS table, restricted to in-frame sequences. Some clones are absent from its copies; in checked studies, under half trace to an unresolved V gene, and the reason for the others is unknown. The sample yields under 300,000 clones; less than 90% were counted once. The leading ten clones occupy about 5.9% of the sample. The sample consisted of peripheral blood. These receptors were taken from a man aged 55 to 70 with acute or convalescent COVID-19.

The rearrangement joins TRBV28 to TRBJ1-5, with D perhaps matching TRBD1 (5 bases). The CDR3 loop spans 15 amino acids. V dropped 6 bases and J dropped 3 bases, with 15 bases sitting between them. The germline gives CDR1 MDHEN, CDR2 SYDVKM. Here the CDR3 DNA reads TGTGCCAGCAGCAGGACACGTATGGACAATCAGCCCCAGCATTTT. It translates to CASSRTRMDNQPQHF.

The chain links TRBV5-4 to TRBJ2-7, with D possibly being TRBD1 (6 bases). From germline, CDR1 is SGHNT and CDR2 YYREEE (reference sequence). The CDR3 spans 13 residues. V was clipped by 3 bases and J by 5 bases, with 12 bases between them. CDR3 nucleotides: TGTGCCAGCAGCTATACACAGGGCCACGAGCAGTACTTC. Its protein is CASSYTQGHEQYF.

J is TRBJ2-4 and V is TRBV6-1; a weak D match, TRBD2 (6 bases). Deletions cut 4 bases from V and 2 bases from J, with 15 bases between. Germline V gives CDR1 MNHNS, CDR2 SASEGT. CDR3 length: 16 amino acids. The CDR3 nucleotides are TGTGCCAGCAGTGCCGCCGGGAGCGTCACCAAAAACATTCAGTACTTC. Translated, it gives CASSAAGSVTKNIQYF.

V gene TRBV18 combines with J gene TRBJ1-6; 7 nucleotides match TRBD1. Per germline, CDR1 KGHSH and CDR2 LQKENI. CDR3 length: 15 amino acids. The ends lost 3 bases at V and 6 bases at J; junction bases unmatched: 5. CDR3 nucleotides: TGTGCCAGCTCACCCACCGGGACAGTTAATTCACCCCTCCACTTT. Translating gives CASSPTGTVNSPLHF.

The chain uses TRBV6-5 and TRBJ1-1, with D maybe TRBD1 (5 bases). Germline V gene data show CDR1 as MNHEY and CDR2 as SVGAGI. The germline V and J ends were trimmed by 5 bases and 6 bases, with 13 bases remaining between them. CDR3 length equals 13 residues. This CDR3 reads CASSLWQGPEAFF. The CDR3 DNA sequence: TGTGCCAGCAGTCTTTGGCAGGGCCCTGAAGCTTTCTTT.

The chain uses TRBV4-1 and TRBJ2-1; 9 nucleotides align to TRBD2. This CDR3 is 16 amino acids long. With V trimmed by 3 bases and J by 6 bases, 9 bases remained unmatched. CDR1 is MGHRA and CDR2 is YSYEKL in the germline V gene. Here the CDR3 reads CASSQVSGSVSNEQFF. The CDR3 DNA reads TGCGCCAGCAGCCAGGTTAGCGGGAGTGTTTCCAATGAGCAGTTCTTC.

The chain combines TRBV20-1 with TRBJ2-7, with TRBD2 identical over 14 bases. CDR1 and CDR2 from the germline V gene are DFQATT and SNEGSKA (reference sequence). CDR3 size: 14 residues. The trim removed 3 bases at V and 7 bases at J, leaving 5 bases unmatched. This CDR3 is CSASGLAGGGEQYF. In DNA form, the CDR3 reads TGCAGTGCTAGTGGACTAGCGGGAGGAGGGGAGCAGTACTTC.

The gene calls are TRBV7-6 and TRBJ2-1; D is perhaps TRBD2 (5 bases). V was shortened by 0 bases and J by 5 bases, with 8 bases between the two germline ends. Germline loops: CDR1 SGHVS, CDR2 FNYEAQ. The CDR3 contains 14 residues. CDR3 residues: CASSLAGAHNEQFF. The CDR3 bases are TGTGCCAGCAGCTTAGCGGGAGCCCACAATGAGCAGTTCTTC.

CDR3: CASSQVLVGGDYGYTF. The CDR3 coding sequence is TGTGCCAGCAGCCAGGTTCTCGTAGGGGGTGACTATGGCTACACCTTC. The V gene is TRBV4-2, the J gene TRBJ1-2; D is perhaps TRBD1 (6 bases). Trimming pared 3 bases from V and 3 bases from J, leaving 17 bases between. The CDR3 has 16 amino acids. Germline lookup yields CDR1 LGHNA and CDR2 YNFKEQ.

V gene TRBV19 combines with J gene TRBJ1-1; D might be TRBD1 (6 bases). Germline V lookup: CDR1 LNHDA, CDR2 SQIVND (reference sequence). Deletions cut 0 bases from V and 6 bases from J, with 17 bases between. CDR3 length: 16 amino acids. The CDR3 spells CASSIDWRQAGAEAFF. The CDR3 nucleotides are TGTGCCAGTAGTATAGATTGGAGGCAGGCAGGGGCTGAAGCTTTCTTT.

The genes are TRBV2 and TRBJ2-2; D is possibly TRBD2 (6 bases). Germline V lookup: CDR1 SNHLY, CDR2 FYNNEI. The CDR3 covers 14 residues. V lost 7 bases, J lost 0 bases, and 9 bases lay in between. In nucleotides, the CDR3 is TGTGCCAGCATGGGAGGAACGAACACCGGGGAGCTGTTTTTT. Translated: CASMGGTNTGELFF.

The chain employs TRBV5-4 and TRBJ2-2; 7 nucleotides align to TRBD1. V lost 3 bases and J lost 5; bases outside the gene matches: 4. This CDR3 is 14 amino acids long. Germline CDR1 reads SGHNT; CDR2 reads YYREEE (reference sequence). CDR3 sequence reads: CASSSVQGTGELFF. Written as DNA, the CDR3 is TGTGCCAGCAGCTCGGTACAGGGGACCGGGGAGCTGTTTTTT.

This chain uses TRBV6-5 with TRBJ1-1; 7 nucleotides match TRBD1. V lost 0 bases, J lost 4 bases, and 2 bases stayed unmatched. From germline, CDR1 is MNHEY and CDR2 SVGAGI. The CDR3 runs 14 residues. The CDR3 region is CASSYSTGSTEAFF. In DNA, the CDR3 is TGTGCCAGCAGTTACTCGACAGGGAGCACTGAAGCTTTCTTT.

The gene calls are TRBV30 and TRBJ1-5; TRBD1 might be the D (5 bases). The CDR3 has 15 amino acids. The germline gives CDR1 GTSNPN, CDR2 SVGIG (reference sequence). Trimming removed 3 bases at V and 0 bases at J, with 12 bases between. CDR3 in DNA: TGTGCCTGGAGCTTAGGAGGGGCTAGCAATCAGCCCCAGCATTTT. Translation: CAWSLGGASNQPQHF.

The CDR3 nucleotides read TGTGCCAGCGCCACGAGGTGGACTGACTACGAGCAGTACTTC. It specifies CASATRWTDYEQYF. The chain uses TRBV19 and TRBJ2-7; D may be TRBD2 (5 bases). The ends were cut back, 9 bases at V and 3 bases at J, with 18 bases in the middle. The germline gives CDR1 LNHDA, CDR2 SQIVND (reference sequence). This CDR3 has 14 amino acids.

The chain is built from TRBV3-1 (or the pseudogene TRBV3-2) and TRBJ1-4, with D unresolved. This CDR3 region has 14 residues. Germline CDR1 LGHDT, CDR2 YNNKEL (reference sequence). V dropped 4 bases and J dropped 8 bases, with 14 bases sitting between them. The CDR3 bases are TGTGCCAGCAGCCGGTATGGGAGAAGGGAAAAACTGTTTTTT. Residues: CASSRYGRREKLFF.

V is TRBV30 and J is TRBJ2-7; 14 bases agree with TRBD2. Looked up from germline, CDR1 is GTSNPN and CDR2 is SVGIG (reference sequence). The CDR3 covers 20 residues. The V and J ends lost 0 bases and 3 bases, in that order; junction bases with no gene match: 16. The CDR3 spells CAWSVLGAFWTSGRHYEQYF. CDR3 nucleotides: TGTGCCTGGAGTGTACTGGGGGCCTTTTGGACTAGCGGGAGGCACTACGAGCAGTACTTC.

The chain links TRBV29-1 to TRBJ2-2; 8 bases agree with TRBD1. CDR1 SQVTM and CDR2 ANQGSEA come from the germline V gene. The CDR3 covers 16 residues. With 4 bases clipped from V and 5 bases from J, the junction kept 12 bases outside the gene matches. For the CDR3, the DNA is TGCAGCGTTGCTTCCGTCAGGGGGCAGCGAACCGGGGAGCTGTTTTTT. This translates into CSVASVRGQRTGELFF.

The rearrangement links TRBV28 to TRBJ2-7; 10 bases are shared with TRBD1. The J segment lost 2 bases and the V segment lost 6 bases, leaving 13 bases of the junction unmatched. The CDR3 is made up of 17 amino acids. CDR1 MDHEN and CDR2 SYDVKM come from the germline V gene. The CDR3 region has the DNA TGTGCCAGCAGCACTGGCACCAGACAGGGGGCCACCTACGAGCAGTACTTC. This translates into CASSTGTRQGATYEQYF.

The chain carries TRBV15 and TRBJ2-1; unclear D gene. Germline V lookup: CDR1 LNHNV, CDR2 YYDKDF (reference sequence). V was cut by 0 bases and J by 7 bases, with 10 bases left in between. The CDR3 consists of 14 residues. The CDR3 loop is CATSREVDANEQFF. CDR3 nucleotide sequence: TGTGCCACCAGCAGAGAAGTAGATGCGAATGAGCAGTTCTTC.

This chain connects TRBV28 to TRBJ1-2, with D possibly being TRBD1 (5 bases). Germline V gene data show CDR1 as MDHEN and CDR2 as SYDVKM. The length of the CDR3 is 15 residues. V was cut by 3 bases and J by 8 bases, with 19 bases left in between. CDR3 region: CASSLSLVGGDGYTF. CDR3 nucleotides: TGTGCCAGCAGTTTGTCGTTGGTGGGCGGGGACGGCTACACCTTC.